Below are 24 T cell receptor beta chains sequenced from a single sample in a study of blood T cell repertoires in COVID-19. Here immunoSEQ multiplex PCR was the method, and the copy in TCRdb shows in-frame clones only, minus some. The sample has 60,000 to 70,000 clones; 75% to 90% are singletons. The sequencing sample was made of peripheral blood. The receptor set was obtained from a man between 40 and 49 years old with COVID-19, enrolled during active disease.

The rearrangement links TRBV7-9 to TRBJ2-3; tentatively, D is TRBD2 (5 bases). Looked up from germline, CDR1 is SEHNR and CDR2 is FQNEAQ (reference sequence). This CDR3 region has 15 residues. The V and J ends lost 3 bases and 2 bases respectively, with 12 bases between them. CDR3 nucleotide sequence: TGTGCCAGCAGCTTCGGCGGGCGTTCCACAGATACGCAGTATTTT. Translating gives CASSFGGRSTDTQYF.

V is TRBV14 and J is TRBJ2-7; D gene ambiguous. Germline values: CDR1 SGHDN, CDR2 FVKESK. CDR3 size: 11 residues. Deletions cut 5 bases from V and 7 bases from J, with 9 bases between. This CDR3 reads CASSGIGEQYF. The CDR3, as DNA: TGTGCCAGCAGCGGAATCGGGGAGCAGTACTTC.

This rearrangement joins TRBV5-4 to TRBJ2-3, with TRBD1 matching 11 bases. The CDR3 sequence is 15 residues long. Germline V gene data show CDR1 as SGHNT and CDR2 as YYREEE (reference sequence). V dropped 1 base and J dropped 4; count of bases not matched to a gene: 2. The CDR3: CASSLRTGGPDTQYF. Written as DNA, the CDR3 is TGTGCCAGCAGCTTGAGGACAGGGGGCCCAGATACGCAGTATTTT.

The chain recombines TRBV28 with TRBJ1-6, with D tentatively TRBD1 (6 bases). The V and J ends lost 6 bases and 9 bases respectively, with 12 bases between them. This CDR3 is built from 13 residues. Germline V gene sequence: CDR1 MDHEN, CDR2 SYDVKM. The CDR3 loop is CASSQGNSSPLHF. The DNA of the CDR3 is TGTGCCAGCAGCCAGGGGAATTCTTCACCCCTCCACTTT.

This clone was observed a handful of times. The J gene is TRBJ1-3, the V gene TRBV7-2; unclear D gene. Germline V gene data show CDR1 as SGHTA and CDR2 as FQGNSA. The CDR3 totals 16 residues. Between the trimmed V and J ends, which lost 5 bases and 1 base, there was a span of 15 bases. The CDR3 loop is CASSEDVHLSGNTIYF. The CDR3 nucleotides are TGTGCCAGCAGCGAGGATGTGCACCTTTCTGGAAACACCATATATTTT.

The V gene is TRBV28, the J gene TRBJ2-5; TRBD1 matches at 8 bases. CDR3 length equals 13 residues. Germline V gene sequence: CDR1 MDHEN, CDR2 SYDVKM. J was trimmed by 5 bases and V by 9 bases; bases with no gene match: 8. The CDR3 here is CASWTGLRETQYF. CDR3 nucleotide sequence: TGTGCCAGTTGGACAGGGCTTAGGGAGACCCAGTACTTC.

The genes are TRBV2 and TRBJ1-3; weak D call: TRBD1 (5 bases). The ends were cut back, 7 bases at V and 0 bases at J, with 13 bases in the middle. The CDR3 runs to 15 residues. Germline loops: CDR1 SNHLY, CDR2 FYNNEI. The CDR3 nucleotides read TGTGCCAGCATGTCCGGGGGGGTCTCTGGAAACACCATATATTTT. Translation: CASMSGGVSGNTIYF. Full variable domain (missing parts from reference TRBV2 and TRBJ1-3): EPEVTQTPSHQVTQMGQEVILRCVPISNHLYFYWYRQILGQKVEFLVSFYNNEISEKSEIFDDQFSVERPDGSNFTLKIRSTKLEDSAMYFCASMSGGVSGNTIYFGEGSWLTVV.

This chain links TRBV4-1 with TRBJ2-7, with 8 bases lining up with TRBD2. From germline, CDR1 is MGHRA and CDR2 YSYEKL. V lost 8 bases to trimming and J lost 4 bases; unmatched junction nucleotides: 4. This CDR3 comprises 12 residues. The chain's CDR3 is CASRGGDYEQYF. CDR3 DNA: TGCGCCAGCCGGGGGGGGGATTACGAGCAGTACTTC.

This chain connects TRBV10-3 to TRBJ1-1; 9 nucleotides match TRBD1. In germline, CDR1 is ENHRY, CDR2 SYGVKD. This CDR3 comprises 15 residues. The V segment lost 3 bases and the J segment 1 base; nucleotides outside the gene matches: 3. CDR3 sequence: CAISERQGENTEAFF. The CDR3 DNA is TGTGCCATCAGTGAAAGACAGGGGGAGAACACTGAAGCTTTCTTT.

This clone was recorded only once. J is TRBJ1-1 and V is TRBV6-1; 7 nucleotides agree with TRBD1. The CDR3 is 15 residues long. The germline V gene has CDR1 MNHNS and CDR2 SASEGT. Trimming took 6 bases from V and 0 from J; bases not matched to a gene: 7. The CDR3 loop is CASRMNRGMNTEAFF. CDR3 sequence (DNA): TGTGCCAGCAGAATGAACAGGGGAATGAACACTGAAGCTTTCTTT.

This chain uses TRBV4-2 with TRBJ1-6; tentative D call: TRBD1 (5 bases). CDR1 LGHNA and CDR2 YNFKEQ come from the germline V gene. This CDR3 spans 15 amino acids. Trimming removed 4 bases at V and 6 bases at J, with 13 bases between. The CDR3 DNA sequence: TGTGCCAGCAGCCCTCGTGGGGGGGGTAATTCACCCCTCCACTTT. This gives the protein CASSPRGGGNSPLHF.

This chain uses TRBV18 with TRBJ2-3; TRBD2 is a possible D gene (5 bases). The germline V gene has CDR1 KGHSH and CDR2 LQKENI. This CDR3 comprises 13 residues. V was shortened by 3 bases and J by 6 bases, with 10 bases between the two germline ends. The CDR3 protein is CASSPDGIDTQYF. The DNA for the CDR3 is TGTGCCAGCTCACCGGACGGGATCGATACGCAGTATTTT.

The V gene is TRBV30, the J gene TRBJ2-2; TRBD1 might be the D (6 bases). The CDR3 runs to 15 residues. With 0 bases removed from V and 1 base from J, the gap between germline ends came to 9 bases. CDR1 and CDR2 (germline): GTSNPN, SVGIG (reference sequence). The DNA of the CDR3 is TGTGCCTGGAGTGTAACGACAGGGAACACCGGGGAGCTGTTTTTT. This translates into CAWSVTTGNTGELFF.

This chain links TRBV15 with TRBJ2-5, with TRBD1 identical over 8 bases. V gave up 6 bases and J gave up 4 bases; unmatched junction bases: 13. This CDR3 comprises 16 residues. Germline V lookup: CDR1 LNHNV, CDR2 YYDKDF (reference sequence). CDR3 amino acids: CATRGGNRGFAETQYF. For the CDR3, the DNA is TGTGCCACCAGAGGGGGGAACAGGGGGTTCGCAGAGACCCAGTACTTC.

This clone was recorded a few times. The CDR3 protein is CASSVGGQGEGNTIYF. The CDR3 DNA reads as TGTGCCAGCAGCGTGGGGGGACAGGGTGAAGGAAACACCATATATTTT. The chain links TRBV9 to TRBJ1-3, with 9 bases fitting TRBD1. CDR1 and CDR2 from the germline V gene are SGDLS and YYNGEE. The CDR3 covers 16 residues. V was clipped by 2 bases and J by 4 bases; unmatched bases: 7.

The V call is TRBV10-3, the J call TRBJ2-5; TRBD1 aligns across 7 bases. The CDR3 contains 13 residues. Trimming took 8 bases from V and 2 from J; bases not matched to a gene: 5. Per germline, CDR1 ENHRY and CDR2 SYGVKD. Here the CDR3 DNA reads TGTGCCATCGGGGGACAGTTACAAGAGACCCAGTACTTC. Translated: CAIGGQLQETQYF.

The V and J genes are TRBV27 and TRBJ2-7; 8 bases are a match to TRBD2. The CDR3 length is 15 residues. Losses at the gene ends were 2 bases for V and 2 bases for J; bases not matched to a gene: 5. The germline CDR1 and CDR2 sequences are MNHEY and SMNVEV (reference sequence). CDR3 in DNA: TGTGCCAGCAGTTTAAGTACGGGGGGGACCTACGAGCAGTACTTC. Translating it yields CASSLSTGGTYEQYF.

V usage is TRBV30 and J usage is TRBJ1-3, with TRBD1 matching 8 bases. CDR1 and CDR2 (germline): GTSNPN, SVGIG (reference sequence). The CDR3 totals 13 residues. The trim removed 2 bases at V and 8 bases at J, leaving 5 bases unmatched. CDR3 in DNA: TGTGCCTGGAGTCGGCAGGGGGCTGACACCATATATTTT. Its protein product is CAWSRQGADTIYF. Together with reference TRBV30 and TRBJ1-3, the CDR3 gives the full variable domain: SQTIHQWPATLVQPVGSPLSLECTVEGTSNPNLYWYRQAAGRGLQLLFYSVGIGQISSEVPQNLSASRPQDRQFILSSKKLLLSDSGFYLCAWSRQGADTIYFGEGSWLTVV.

The table lists this clone with a count of one. The chain recombines TRBV19 with TRBJ2-5; tentatively, D is TRBD1 (5 bases). The germline V and J ends were trimmed by 8 bases and 7 bases, with 20 bases remaining between them. CDR1 and CDR2 (germline): LNHDA, SQIVND (reference sequence). CDR3 length: 14 residues. CDR3 protein: CASCGLEGVATQYF. The CDR3 DNA sequence: TGTGCCAGTTGCGGTCTTGAAGGGGTGGCGACCCAGTACTTC.

The chain links TRBV29-1 to TRBJ1-4; possible D gene TRBD1, 6 bases. The CDR3 covers 13 residues. CDR1 SQVTM and CDR2 ANQGSEA come from the germline V gene. Trimming shortened V by 7 bases and J by 6 bases, and 15 bases separated the two germline ends. The CDR3 loop is CSGGAGQDEKLFF. The CDR3, as DNA: TGCAGCGGGGGGGCGGGCCAGGATGAAAAACTGTTTTTT.

CDR3 DNA sequence: TGCAGCGTTGACGGCGGGGGGGCCATAACAGATACGCAGTATTTT. Amino acids: CSVDGGGAITDTQYF. The chain uses TRBV29-1 and TRBJ2-3; 9 positions agree with TRBD2. Germline-derived CDR1 and CDR2 are SQVTM and ANQGSEA. V lost 3 bases and J lost 3; bases outside the gene matches: 7. The CDR3 is made up of 15 amino acids.

This clone has a handful of counts. The chain is built from TRBV6-1 and TRBJ2-7, with D possibly being TRBD1 (5 bases). From germline, CDR1 is MNHNS and CDR2 SASEGT. The CDR3 spans 17 residues. V was shortened by 2 bases and J by 3 bases, with 20 bases between the two germline ends. CDR3 sequence (DNA): TGTGCCAGCAGTGAACTAGGCCCCCAGGGTTACAACTACGAGCAGTACTTC. Protein product: CASSELGPQGYNYEQYF.

The chain recombines TRBV6-5 with TRBJ1-6; 7 nucleotides match TRBD1. Per germline, CDR1 MNHEY and CDR2 SVGAGI. This CDR3 contains 16 residues. After removal of 0 bases from V and 2 bases from J, the junction contained 1 base not matched to a gene. The CDR3 sequence is CASSYSGTAYNSPLHF. The CDR3 DNA reads TGTGCCAGCAGTTACTCAGGGACAGCCTATAATTCACCCCTCCACTTT.

The genes are TRBV5-1 and TRBJ1-1, with 9 bases fitting TRBD1. V shed 4 bases, J shed 0 bases, and the junction held 7 bases outside the gene matches. CDR3 length: 16 amino acids. Germline-derived CDR1 and CDR2 are SGHRS and YFSETQ. The CDR3 protein is CASSVGQGPVNTEAFF. CDR3 DNA: TGCGCCAGCAGCGTAGGACAGGGGCCTGTGAACACTGAAGCTTTCTTT. Complete variable domain (other parts from reference TRBV5-1 and TRBJ1-1): KAGVTQTPRYLIKTRGQQVTLSCSPISGHRSVSWYQQTPGQGLQFLFEYFSETQRNKGNFPGRFSGRQFSNSRSEMNVSTLELGDSALYLCASSVGQGPVNTEAFFGQGTRLTVV.